Listed here are 5 T cell receptor beta chains from one sample, sequenced in a study of blood T cell repertoires in COVID-19. Profiling relied on immunoSEQ multiplex PCR, and the TCRdb table lists in-frame clones only, not all of them. Altogether under 200,000 clones are present, around 80% being singletons, with the ten largest covering 2.5% to 3.5%. Sequences were obtained from peripheral blood. These receptors were taken from a woman aged 55-70 years with acute or convalescent COVID-19.

This clone was recorded once. The chain carries TRBV6-6 and TRBJ1-3; the D is unclear. The length of the CDR3 is 15 residues. Germline CDR1 is MNHNY and CDR2 is SVGAGI (reference sequence). Trimming cost V 2 bases and J 3 bases, with 11 bases left between them. For the CDR3, the DNA is TGTGCCAGCAGTTACGAGTCCTCGGGTGGAAACACCATATATTTT. Residues: CASSYESSGGNTIYF.

The rearrangement uses TRBV6-1 and TRBJ2-7; D unclear. Deletions cut 1 base from V and 0 bases from J, with 7 bases between. The germline V gene encodes CDR1 MNHNS and CDR2 SASEGT. CDR3 length: 14 amino acids. The CDR3 protein is CASSEVVSSYEQYF. CDR3 bases: TGTGCCAGCAGTGAAGTGGTGAGCTCCTACGAGCAGTACTTC.

V is TRBV19 and J is TRBJ2-1; TRBD1 is a possible D gene (6 bases). Germline CDR1 LNHDA, CDR2 SQIVND (reference sequence). The V gene lost 1 base and the J gene lost 9 bases, with 13 bases spanning the gap. This CDR3 spans 14 amino acids. The CDR3 spells CASSIVGAWSEQFF. The CDR3 DNA is TGTGCCAGTAGTATAGTGGGGGCTTGGAGTGAGCAGTTCTTC.

This clone is a singleton in its sample. The genes are TRBV4-3 and TRBJ2-5, with TRBD2 identical over 9 bases. The CDR3 spans 17 residues. The trim removed 1 base at V and 0 bases at J, leaving 6 bases unmatched. CDR1 LGHNA and CDR2 YSLEER come from the germline V gene. CDR3 sequence: CASSQGGGGAYQETQYF. DNA for the CDR3: TGCGCCAGCAGCCAAGGCGGCGGGGGGGCGTACCAAGAGACCCAGTACTTC.

The chain uses TRBV5-1 and TRBJ1-1; 8 bases map to TRBD1. The germline gives CDR1 SGHRS, CDR2 YFSETQ. After removal of 5 bases from V and 1 base from J, the junction contained 7 bases not matched to a gene. The CDR3 is made up of 15 amino acids. CDR3 in DNA: TGCGCCAGCAGATACCAGACAGGGGCGAACACTGAAGCTTTCTTT. Translated, it gives CASRYQTGANTEAFF.